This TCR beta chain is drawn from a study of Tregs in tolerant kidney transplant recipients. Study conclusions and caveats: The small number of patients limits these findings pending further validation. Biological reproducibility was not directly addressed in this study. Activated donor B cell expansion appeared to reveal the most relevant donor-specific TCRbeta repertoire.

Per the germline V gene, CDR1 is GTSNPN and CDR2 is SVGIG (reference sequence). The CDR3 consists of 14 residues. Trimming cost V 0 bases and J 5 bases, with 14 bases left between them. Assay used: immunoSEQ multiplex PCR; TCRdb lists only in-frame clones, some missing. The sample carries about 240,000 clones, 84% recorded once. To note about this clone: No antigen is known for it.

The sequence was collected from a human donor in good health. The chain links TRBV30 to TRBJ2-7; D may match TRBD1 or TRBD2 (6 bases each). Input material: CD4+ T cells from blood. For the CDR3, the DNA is TGTGCCTGGAGTGTGGGGGGCCCTCAGAACGAGCAGTACTTC. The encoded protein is CAWSVGGPQNEQYF.